Each of the 4 T cell receptor beta chains below was sequenced from the same sample in a study of blood T cell repertoires in COVID-19. Assay: immunoSEQ multiplex PCR; the TCRdb copy retains only in-frame clones and omits some. Among some 220,000 clones listed, roughly 85% were seen once. The sequenced sample was peripheral blood. The receptors were gathered from a woman aged 65 to 85 with COVID-19, enrolled during active disease.

This sequence joins TRBV7-9 and TRBJ1-1; 8 positions match TRBD1. Germline values: CDR1 SEHNR, CDR2 FQNEAQ (reference sequence). This CDR3 is built from 15 residues. V lost 6 bases to trimming and J lost 4 bases; unmatched junction nucleotides: 10. CDR3 sequence (DNA): TGTGCCAGCAGTCGCGGACAGGGCTTGGGCACTGAAGCTTTCTTT. It codes for CASSRGQGLGTEAFF.

This chain links TRBV28 with TRBJ2-3, with a possible D match to TRBD1 (6 bases). Per the germline V gene, CDR1 is MDHEN and CDR2 is SYDVKM. This CDR3 is built from 14 residues. The V and J ends lost 8 bases and 2 bases respectively, with 14 bases between them. This CDR3 is CASGVGASTDTQYF. In DNA, the CDR3 is TGTGCCAGCGGTGTGGGGGCTTCCACAGATACGCAGTATTTT.

V usage is TRBV10-3 and J usage is TRBJ1-1; 9 bases are a match to TRBD1. The V and J ends lost 6 bases and 3 bases, in that order; junction bases with no gene match: 2. Germline V CDR1 and CDR2: ENHRY, SYGVKD. The CDR3 is 13 residues long. In DNA form, the CDR3 reads TGTGCCATCAGAGACAGGGGGTACACTGAAGCTTTCTTT. Encoded protein: CAIRDRGYTEAFF.

The chain is built from TRBV5-1 and TRBJ2-1; 7 bases align to TRBD2. This CDR3 comprises 16 residues. The germline CDR1 and CDR2 sequences are SGHRS and YFSETQ. Trimming took 6 bases from V and 3 from J; bases not matched to a gene: 12. This CDR3 is CASTSWSSGNYNEQFF. The CDR3 nucleotides read TGCGCCAGCACATCTTGGTCTAGCGGAAACTACAATGAGCAGTTCTTC.